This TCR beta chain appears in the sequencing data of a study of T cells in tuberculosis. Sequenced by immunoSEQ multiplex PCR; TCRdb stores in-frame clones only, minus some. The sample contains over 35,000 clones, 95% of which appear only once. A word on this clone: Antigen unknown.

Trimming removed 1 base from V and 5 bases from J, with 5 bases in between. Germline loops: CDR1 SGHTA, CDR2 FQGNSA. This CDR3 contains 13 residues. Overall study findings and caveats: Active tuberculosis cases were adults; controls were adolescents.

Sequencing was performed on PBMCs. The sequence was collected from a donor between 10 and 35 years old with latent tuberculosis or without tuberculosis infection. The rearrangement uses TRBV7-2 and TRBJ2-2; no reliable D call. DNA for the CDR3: TGTGCCAGCAGCTTAGAATCGACCGGGGAGCTGTTTTTT. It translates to CASSLESTGELFF.